This TCR beta chain emerged from a study of T cell responses to AZD1222 COVID-19 vaccine. For the study at large: Pooling of second doses given at about 4 or about 12 weeks was done. Points from the study as a whole: Of spike-specific TCRs, nearly half reportedly target regions left unmutated in variants. Baseline antibody screening turned up just a handful of seropositive AZD1222 recipients. In all cases, repertoires were sampled only after the peak T cell response.

On this clone: Its antigen is unknown.

Clones were read by immunoSEQ multiplex PCR, and TCRdb kept only the in-frame ones, dropping some. The data show 150,000 or so clones, approximately 90% seen once. CDR3 length: 14 amino acids. The germline V gene encodes CDR1 MNHEY and CDR2 SVGAGI. With 6 bases clipped from V and 2 bases from J, the junction kept 2 bases outside the gene matches. This specimen consisted of peripheral blood, obtained on day 0 of AZD1222 vaccination. This clonotype was sampled from an adult in good health. This chain connects TRBV6-5 to TRBJ2-7; TRBD2 aligns across 12 bases. CDR3 coding DNA: TGTGCCAGCAGACCTAGCGGGAGGGCCTACGAGCAGTACTTC. Amino acid sequence: CASRPSGRAYEQYF.